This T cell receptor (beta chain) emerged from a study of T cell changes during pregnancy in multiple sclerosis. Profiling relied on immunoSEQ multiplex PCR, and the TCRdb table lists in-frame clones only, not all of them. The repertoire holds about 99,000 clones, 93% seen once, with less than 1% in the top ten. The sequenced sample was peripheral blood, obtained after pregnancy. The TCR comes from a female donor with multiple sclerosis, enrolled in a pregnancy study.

The CDR3 DNA is TGTGCCAGCAGTTACGATGGAATGAGGTCCGGGGAGCTGTTTTTT. Amino acid sequence: CASSYDGMRSGELFF. The gene calls are TRBV6-5 and TRBJ2-2; D gene ambiguous. The CDR3 contains 15 residues. CDR1 is MNHEY, CDR2 SVGAGI, per germline. V was clipped by 2 bases and J by 6 bases, with 13 bases between them.